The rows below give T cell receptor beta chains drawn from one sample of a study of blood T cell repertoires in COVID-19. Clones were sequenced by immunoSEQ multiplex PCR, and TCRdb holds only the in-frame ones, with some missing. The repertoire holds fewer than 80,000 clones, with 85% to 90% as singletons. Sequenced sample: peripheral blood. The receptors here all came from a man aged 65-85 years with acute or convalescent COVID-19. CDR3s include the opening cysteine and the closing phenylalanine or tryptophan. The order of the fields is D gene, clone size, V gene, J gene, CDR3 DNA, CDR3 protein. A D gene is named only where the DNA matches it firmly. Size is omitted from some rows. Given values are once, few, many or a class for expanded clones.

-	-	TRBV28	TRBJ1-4	TGTGCCAGTTGGAGGTCAGGTATCAATGAAAAACTGTTTTTT	CASWRSGINEKLFF
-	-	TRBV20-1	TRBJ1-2	TGCAGTGCTAGTCGTGGGCTGCCCCGTTCTTATGGCTACACCTTC	CSASRGLPRSYGYTF
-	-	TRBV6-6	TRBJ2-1	TGTGCCAGCAGTTACGACGGGAGCTCCTACAATGAGCAGTTCTTC	CASSYDGSSYNEQFF
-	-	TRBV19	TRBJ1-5	TGTGCCAGTAGTATTTCAGGGGGCAATCAGCCCCAGCATTTT	CASSISGGNQPQHF
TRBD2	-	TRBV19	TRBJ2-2	TGTGCCAGTAGTGATTGGGGGGGCACCGGGGAGCTGTTTTTT	CASSDWGGTGELFF
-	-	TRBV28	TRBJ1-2	TGTGCCAGCAGCACCTATAACTATGGCTACACCTTC	CASSTYNYGYTF
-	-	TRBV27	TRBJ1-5	TGTGCCAGCAGTTTTTTAGGGGATCAGCCCCAGCATTTT	CASSFLGDQPQHF
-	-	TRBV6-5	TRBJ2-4	TGTGCCAGCAGGGCGTACGGGCCTCAGGAGGACATTCAGTACTTC	CASRAYGPQEDIQYF
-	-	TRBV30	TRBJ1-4	TGTGCCTGGAGTGTATCCGGGGTTTTAAAACTGTTTTTT	CAWSVSGVLKLFF
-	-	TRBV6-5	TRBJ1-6	TGTGCCAGCAGTTTCACAAATTCACCCCTCCACTTT	CASSFTNSPLHF
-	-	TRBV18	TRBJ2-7	TGTGCCAGCTCACCATTTGACAGGCTCTCCTACGAGCAGTACTTC	CASSPFDRLSYEQYF
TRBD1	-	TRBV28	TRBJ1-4	TGTGCCAGCAGTTTAGCCGGTGTTCAGGGGGGAATTGAAAAACTGTTTTTT	CASSLAGVQGGIEKLFF
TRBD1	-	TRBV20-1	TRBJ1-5	TGCAGTGCTAGTGCCGGGACAGGTCGCAATCAGCCCCAGCATTTT	CSASAGTGRNQPQHF
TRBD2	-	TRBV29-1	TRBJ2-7	TGCAGCGTTACTAGCGGGTTATACGAGCAGTACTTC	CSVTSGLYEQYF
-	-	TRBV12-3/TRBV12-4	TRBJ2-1	TGTGCCAGCAGTCCAGGGATCCCTCTAATACAGTTCTTC	CASSPGIPLIQFF
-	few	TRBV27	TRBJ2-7	TGTGCCACCGAACGGCCAGGTAGCTACGAGCAGTACTTC	CATERPGSYEQYF
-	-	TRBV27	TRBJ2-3	TGTGCCAGCAGTCCACGGGACTTCACAGATACGCAGTATTTT	CASSPRDFTDTQYF
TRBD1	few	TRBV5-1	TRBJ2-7	TGCGCCAGCAGCTTGGGTTTAAGGGGACAGGTCGACGAGCAGTACTTC	CASSLGLRGQVDEQYF
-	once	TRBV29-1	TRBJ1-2	TGCAGCGTTGAGATACTGACAGGCAAGGGAGTATTCTATGGCTACACCTTC	CSVEILTGKGVFYGYTF
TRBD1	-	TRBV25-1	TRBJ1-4	TGTGCCAGCAGTGAATGGGGGAGGACACAGGGGGGCGAAAAACTGTTTTTT	CASSEWGRTQGGEKLFF
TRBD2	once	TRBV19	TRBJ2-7	TGTGCCAGTAGTGCAAGCGGGATCGTGGTCGAGCAGTACTTC	CASSASGIVVEQYF
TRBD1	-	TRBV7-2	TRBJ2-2	TGTGCCAGCAGCTCAACAGGGGGCCGTACCGGGGAGCTGTTTTTT	CASSSTGGRTGELFF
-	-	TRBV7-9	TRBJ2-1	TGTGCCAGCAGCTTGCCAGGGTTATACAATGAGCAGTTCTTC	CASSLPGLYNEQFF
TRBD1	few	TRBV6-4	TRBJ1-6	TGTGCCAGCAGGCTTGAGGGACAGGGAGTCGGTTCACCCCTCCACTTT	CASRLEGQGVGSPLHF
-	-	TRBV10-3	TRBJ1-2	TGTGCCATCAGTGAGTCGGGGAAGGGAGCTAACTATGGCTACACCTTC	CAISESGKGANYGYTF
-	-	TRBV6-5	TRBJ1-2	TGTGCCAGCAGTACGACAGGTGAAGGCTACACCTTC	CASSTTGEGYTF
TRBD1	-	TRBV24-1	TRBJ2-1	TGTGCCACCAGCCGGACAGGGGGCGGCTACAATGAGCAGTTCTTC	CATSRTGGGYNEQFF
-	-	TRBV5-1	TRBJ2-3	TGCGCCAGCAGCACCGTCGCGGGGACCTTCTCAGATACGCAGTATTTT	CASSTVAGTFSDTQYF
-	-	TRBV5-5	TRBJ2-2	TGTGCCAGCCTCCGAGGGAGTTTGGACACCGGGGAGCTGTTTTTT	CASLRGSLDTGELFF
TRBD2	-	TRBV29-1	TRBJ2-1	TGCAGCGCTGGGACTAGCGTTTCACCCAACAATGAGCAGTTCTTC	CSAGTSVSPNNEQFF
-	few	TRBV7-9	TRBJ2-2	TGTGCCAGCAGCACAGAGATCGGGGAGCTGTTTTTT	CASSTEIGELFF
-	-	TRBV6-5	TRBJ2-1	TGTGCCAGCAGTTACTCGAGTAGCTCCTACAATGAGCAGTTCTTC	CASSYSSSSYNEQFF
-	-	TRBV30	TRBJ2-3	TGTGCCTGGACACACAGGGACGTACGGACAGATACGCAGTATTTT	CAWTHRDVRTDTQYF
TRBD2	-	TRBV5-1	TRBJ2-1	TGCGCCAGCAGCCTATCTAGCGGGAGCTCCTACAATGAGCAGTTCTTC	CASSLSSGSSYNEQFF
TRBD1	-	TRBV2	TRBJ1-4	TGTGCCAGCGTGGGACAGTTTCATGAAAAACTGTTTTTT	CASVGQFHEKLFF
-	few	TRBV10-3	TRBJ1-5	TGTGCCATCAGTGAGTATGGGGCCGGCCTCAATCAGCCCCAGCATTTT	CAISEYGAGLNQPQHF
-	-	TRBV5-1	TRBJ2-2	TGCGCCAGCAGCTTCTTATACACCGGGGAGCTGTTTTTT	CASSFLYTGELFF
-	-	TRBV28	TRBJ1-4	TGTGCCAGCAGTTTGGCCGCAAATGAAAAACTGTTTTTT	CASSLAANEKLFF
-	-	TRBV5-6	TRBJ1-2	TGTGCCAGCAGCTTGCAGGGAAGCTACACCTTC	CASSLQGSYTF
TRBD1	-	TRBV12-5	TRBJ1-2	TGTGCTAGTGGCCGCAACCGGGACAGGGTGGATGGCTACACCTTC	CASGRNRDRVDGYTF
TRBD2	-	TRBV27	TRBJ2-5	TGTGCCAGCAGTTTATCGGGTACTAGCGGCCGATATGGGGGGACCCAGTACTTC	CASSLSGTSGRYGGTQYF
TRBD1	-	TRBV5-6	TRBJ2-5	TGTGCCAGCAGCTTAACAGGGGTAGGAGAGACCCAGTACTTC	CASSLTGVGETQYF
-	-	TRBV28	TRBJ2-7	TGTGCCAGCAGAAATTACTACGAGCAGTACTTC	CASRNYYEQYF
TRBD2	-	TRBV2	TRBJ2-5	TGTGCCAGCAGTGAAACTCGGGCCGCGGGGGGCCATAAGACCCAGTACTTC	CASSETRAAGGHKTQYF
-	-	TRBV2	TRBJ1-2	TGTGCCAGCAGTGAGGAAGGGGCCGTATATGGCTACACCTTC	CASSEEGAVYGYTF
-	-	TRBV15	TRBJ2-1	TGTGCCACCAGCAGTTTCAGGGGCAATGAGCAGTTCTTC	CATSSFRGNEQFF
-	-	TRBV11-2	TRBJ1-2	TGTGCCAGCAGTCTTAACAGGGAGATAAACTATGGCTACACCTTC	CASSLNREINYGYTF
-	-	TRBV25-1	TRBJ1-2	TGTGCCAGCAGTCAGGGGCTCTATGGCTACACCTTC	CASSQGLYGYTF
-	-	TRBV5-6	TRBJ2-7	TGTGCCAGCAGCACGGACACCCTACGAGGGCAGTACTTC	CASSTDTLRGQYF
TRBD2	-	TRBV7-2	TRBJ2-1	TGTGCCAGCAGCTCGCCTACTAGCGGGGGCTCCTACAATGAGCAGTTCTTC	CASSSPTSGGSYNEQFF
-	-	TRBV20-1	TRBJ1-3	TGCAGTGCTAGTTCGGGGGGTTCTGGAAACACCATATATTTT	CSASSGGSGNTIYF
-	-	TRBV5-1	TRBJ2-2	TGCGCCAGCAGCTTTGGGTTGGGACTCCAGAACACCGGGGAGCTGTTTTTT	CASSFGLGLQNTGELFF
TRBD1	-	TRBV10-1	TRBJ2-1	TGCGCCAGCAGCGAGTATTGGGACAGCTCCTACAATGAGCAGTTCTTC	CASSEYWDSSYNEQFF
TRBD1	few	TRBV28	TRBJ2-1	TGTGCCAGCAGTACCTGGACAGGCTACAATGAGCAGTTCTTC	CASSTWTGYNEQFF
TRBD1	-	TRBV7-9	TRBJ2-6	TGTGCCAGCAGCCCGGGACAGGGGACTGGGGCCAACGTCCTGACTTTC	CASSPGQGTGANVLTF
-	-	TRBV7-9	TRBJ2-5	TGTGCCAGCAGCTTACGTTGGCAGTTACAAGAGACCCAGTACTTC	CASSLRWQLQETQYF
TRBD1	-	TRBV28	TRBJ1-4	TGTGCCAGCAGCCGAACCGGACAGGGGACTCTTAATGAAAAACTGTTTTTT	CASSRTGQGTLNEKLFF
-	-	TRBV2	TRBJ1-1	TGTGCCAGCACGGGGGATATGAACACTGAAGCTTTCTTT	CASTGDMNTEAFF
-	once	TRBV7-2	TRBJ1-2	TGTGCCAGCAGCTTAGCGGGTACAGGGAAGACGGGCTACACCTTC	CASSLAGTGKTGYTF